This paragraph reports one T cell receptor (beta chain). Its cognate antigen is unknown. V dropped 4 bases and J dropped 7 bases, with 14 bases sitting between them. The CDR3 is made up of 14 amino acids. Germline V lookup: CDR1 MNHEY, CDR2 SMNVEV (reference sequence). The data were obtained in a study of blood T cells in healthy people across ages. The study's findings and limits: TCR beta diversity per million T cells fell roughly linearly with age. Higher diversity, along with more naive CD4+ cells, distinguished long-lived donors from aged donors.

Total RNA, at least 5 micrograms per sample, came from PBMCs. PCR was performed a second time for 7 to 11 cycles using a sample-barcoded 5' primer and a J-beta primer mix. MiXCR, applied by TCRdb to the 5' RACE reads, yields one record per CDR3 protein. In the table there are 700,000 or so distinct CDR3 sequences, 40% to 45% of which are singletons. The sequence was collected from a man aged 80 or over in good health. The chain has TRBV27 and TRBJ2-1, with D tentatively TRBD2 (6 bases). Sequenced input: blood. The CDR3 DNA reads TGTGCCAGCAGTTCCGTGACTAGAATGAATGAGCAGTTCTTC. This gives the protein CASSSVTRMNEQFF.